Listed below are T cell receptor beta chains from one sample, sequenced in a study of T cells in Graves' hyperthyroidism and ophthalmopathy. TCRdb analysed the multiplex PCR reads with MiXCR anew, one entry per CDR3 protein. The table records roughly 500,000 distinct CDR3 sequences, 40% to 50% of them present only once. The specimen was peripheral blood or thyroid tissue (not recorded which). The receptors shown here come from an adult woman with Graves' disease, either hyperthyroidism or ophthalmopathy (not recorded which). Both conserved end residues are part of each CDR3. The order of the fields is D gene, J gene, CDR3 length, V gene, clone size, CDR3 DNA, CDR3 protein. A D gene is named only where the DNA matches it firmly. Clone size, where shown, is once, few, many, or a class for clones that have expanded.

D: .
J: TRBJ2-6
length: 16
V: TRBV10-2
size: many
DNA: TGCGCCAGCAGTGAGTCTCCCGGGTCTGGGGCCAACGTCCTGACTTTC
CDR3: CASSESPGSGANVLTF

D: .
J: TRBJ2-5
length: 17
V: TRBV5-5
size: many
DNA: TGTGCCAGCAGCTTTGGGGTGACAGTCTTCGATGGGGAGACCCAGTACTTC
CDR3: CASSFGVTVFDGETQYF

D: .
J: TRBJ1-1
length: 12
V: TRBV7-9
size: .
DNA: TGTGCCAGCAGCGCAAGTGGCACTGAAGCTTTCTTT
CDR3: CASSASGTEAFF

D: .
J: TRBJ2-5
length: 15
V: TRBV10-3
size: .
DNA: TGTGCCATCAGTTCCCCTGAGAGCGCCCAAGAGACCCAGTACTTC
CDR3: CAISSPESAQETQYF

D: .
J: TRBJ1-4
length: 15
V: TRBV5-8
size: many
DNA: TGTGCCAGCAGCCATCGTAGGGACGACAATGAAAAACTGTTTTTT
CDR3: CASSHRRDDNEKLFF

D: .
J: TRBJ2-7
length: 15
V: TRBV11-2
size: many
DNA: TGTGCCAGCAGCTTAGACCGCCCCCAACAGCACGAGCAGTACTTC
CDR3: CASSLDRPQQHEQYF

D: .
J: TRBJ2-7
length: 12
V: TRBV12-3/TRBV12-4
size: many
DNA: TGTGCCAGCAGTTCCAGTCTCTACGAGCAGTACTTC
CDR3: CASSSSLYEQYF

D: .
J: TRBJ1-2
length: 14
V: TRBV11-2
size: many
DNA: TGTGCCAGCAGCTTAGAGGGGTCTTCTAGAGGCTACACCTTC
CDR3: CASSLEGSSRGYTF

D: .
J: TRBJ2-7
length: 14
V: TRBV30
size: few
DNA: TGTGCCTGGAGTGATACGCCCGGGCCGTACGAGCAGTACTTC
CDR3: CAWSDTPGPYEQYF

D: .
J: TRBJ1-2
length: 13
V: TRBV28
size: many
DNA: TGTGCCAGCAGTCCCCCGGGCTCACGGGGCTACACCTTC
CDR3: CASSPPGSRGYTF

D: .
J: TRBJ1-2
length: 13
V: TRBV20-1
size: many
DNA: TGCAGTGCTAGTGACCCAGATATCCATGGCTACACCTTC
CDR3: CSASDPDIHGYTF

D: TRBD2
J: TRBJ2-5
length: 12
V: TRBV20-1
size: .
DNA: TGCAGTGCTTCGCCTAGCGGGAGGGCCCAGTACTTC
CDR3: CSASPSGRAQYF

D: .
J: TRBJ1-5
length: 14
V: TRBV28
size: once
DNA: TGTGCCAGCAGTTTTGGGGGTACAAATCAGCCCCAGCATTTT
CDR3: CASSFGGTNQPQHF

D: .
J: TRBJ2-5
length: 15
V: TRBV7-8
size: .
DNA: TGTGCCAGCAGCTTTCTAACAGGGAGACAAGAGACCCAGCACTTC
CDR3: CASSFLTGRQETQHF

D: .
J: TRBJ1-2
length: 12
V: TRBV20-1
size: many
DNA: TGCAGTGCTAGTAAGGGGGGCTATGGCTACACCTTC
CDR3: CSASKGGYGYTF

D: .
J: TRBJ1-5
length: 14
V: TRBV10-3
size: .
DNA: TGTGCCATCAGCTCTTTGGGCGCGGATCAGCCCCAGCATTTT
CDR3: CAISSLGADQPQHF

D: TRBD2
J: TRBJ2-3
length: 18
V: TRBV15
size: once
DNA: TGTGCCACCAGCAGGGACTACCTAGCGGTACCTAGCACAGATACGCAGTATTTT
CDR3: CATSRDYLAVPSTDTQYF

D: TRBD1
J: TRBJ2-2
length: 14
V: TRBV2
size: .
DNA: TGTGCCAGCAGTGAGAGGGGACAGGTTCGGGAGCTGTTTTTT
CDR3: CASSERGQVRELFF

D: .
J: TRBJ1-2
length: 13
V: TRBV2
size: .
DNA: TGTGCCAGCAGTGAATGGAGGGACTATGGCTACACCTTC
CDR3: CASSEWRDYGYTF

D: .
J: TRBJ1-1
length: 13
V: TRBV11-2
size: .
DNA: TGTGCCAGCAGAAACCAGGCTAGCACTGAAGCTTTCTTT
CDR3: CASRNQASTEAFF

D: TRBD1
J: TRBJ2-7
length: 15
V: TRBV19
size: .
DNA: TGTGCCAGTAGTATCTTACCGGACAGGAACTACGAGCAGTACTTC
CDR3: CASSILPDRNYEQYF

D: .
J: TRBJ2-2
length: 12
V: TRBV2
size: .
DNA: TGTGCCAGCAGAAAACAGGGTTATGAGCAGTTTTTT
CDR3: CASRKQGYEQFF

D: .
J: TRBJ2-7
length: 15
V: TRBV7-9
size: .
DNA: TGCGCCAGCAGGTGGGGGGAGTTCCTCGACTACGAGCAGTACTTC
CDR3: CASRWGEFLDYEQYF

D: .
J: TRBJ1-4
length: 14
V: TRBV4-2
size: many
DNA: TGTGCCAGCAGCCAGGGGGGGGAGACTGAAAAACTGTTTTTT
CDR3: CASSQGGETEKLFF

D: TRBD2
J: TRBJ2-5
length: 11
V: TRBV29-1
size: few
DNA: TGCAGCGTCGGACTAGGAGGGACCCAGTACTTC
CDR3: CSVGLGGTQYF

D: .
J: TRBJ1-1
length: 15
V: TRBV4-2
size: many
DNA: TGTGCCAGCAGCCAAGTTGACCAGGCGGGCACTGAAGCTTTCTTT
CDR3: CASSQVDQAGTEAFF

D: TRBD1
J: TRBJ2-7
length: 14
V: TRBV7-8
size: once
DNA: TGTGCCAGCAGCTTCACGGACAGGGCCTACGAGCAGTACTTC
CDR3: CASSFTDRAYEQYF

D: TRBD1
J: TRBJ1-6
length: 20
V: TRBV4-1
size: many
DNA: TGCGCCAGCAGCCAAGGGACAGGGGGCCGGCAGTCGAACTTTAATTCACCCCTCCACTTT
CDR3: CASSQGTGGRQSNFNSPLHF

D: .
J: TRBJ1-2
length: 13
V: TRBV29-1
size: .
DNA: TGCAGCGTTGAAGCGGAGGTTGGATATGGCTACACCTTC
CDR3: CSVEAEVGYGYTF

D: .
J: TRBJ1-1
length: 13
V: TRBV29-1
size: many
DNA: TGCAGCGTTGATATCAGCACTAACACTGAAGCTTTCTTT
CDR3: CSVDISTNTEAFF

D: TRBD1
J: TRBJ1-5
length: 16
V: TRBV2
size: .
DNA: TGTGCCAGCAGTGAGACAGGGAAAGCTAGCAATCAGCCCCAGCATTTT
CDR3: CASSETGKASNQPQHF